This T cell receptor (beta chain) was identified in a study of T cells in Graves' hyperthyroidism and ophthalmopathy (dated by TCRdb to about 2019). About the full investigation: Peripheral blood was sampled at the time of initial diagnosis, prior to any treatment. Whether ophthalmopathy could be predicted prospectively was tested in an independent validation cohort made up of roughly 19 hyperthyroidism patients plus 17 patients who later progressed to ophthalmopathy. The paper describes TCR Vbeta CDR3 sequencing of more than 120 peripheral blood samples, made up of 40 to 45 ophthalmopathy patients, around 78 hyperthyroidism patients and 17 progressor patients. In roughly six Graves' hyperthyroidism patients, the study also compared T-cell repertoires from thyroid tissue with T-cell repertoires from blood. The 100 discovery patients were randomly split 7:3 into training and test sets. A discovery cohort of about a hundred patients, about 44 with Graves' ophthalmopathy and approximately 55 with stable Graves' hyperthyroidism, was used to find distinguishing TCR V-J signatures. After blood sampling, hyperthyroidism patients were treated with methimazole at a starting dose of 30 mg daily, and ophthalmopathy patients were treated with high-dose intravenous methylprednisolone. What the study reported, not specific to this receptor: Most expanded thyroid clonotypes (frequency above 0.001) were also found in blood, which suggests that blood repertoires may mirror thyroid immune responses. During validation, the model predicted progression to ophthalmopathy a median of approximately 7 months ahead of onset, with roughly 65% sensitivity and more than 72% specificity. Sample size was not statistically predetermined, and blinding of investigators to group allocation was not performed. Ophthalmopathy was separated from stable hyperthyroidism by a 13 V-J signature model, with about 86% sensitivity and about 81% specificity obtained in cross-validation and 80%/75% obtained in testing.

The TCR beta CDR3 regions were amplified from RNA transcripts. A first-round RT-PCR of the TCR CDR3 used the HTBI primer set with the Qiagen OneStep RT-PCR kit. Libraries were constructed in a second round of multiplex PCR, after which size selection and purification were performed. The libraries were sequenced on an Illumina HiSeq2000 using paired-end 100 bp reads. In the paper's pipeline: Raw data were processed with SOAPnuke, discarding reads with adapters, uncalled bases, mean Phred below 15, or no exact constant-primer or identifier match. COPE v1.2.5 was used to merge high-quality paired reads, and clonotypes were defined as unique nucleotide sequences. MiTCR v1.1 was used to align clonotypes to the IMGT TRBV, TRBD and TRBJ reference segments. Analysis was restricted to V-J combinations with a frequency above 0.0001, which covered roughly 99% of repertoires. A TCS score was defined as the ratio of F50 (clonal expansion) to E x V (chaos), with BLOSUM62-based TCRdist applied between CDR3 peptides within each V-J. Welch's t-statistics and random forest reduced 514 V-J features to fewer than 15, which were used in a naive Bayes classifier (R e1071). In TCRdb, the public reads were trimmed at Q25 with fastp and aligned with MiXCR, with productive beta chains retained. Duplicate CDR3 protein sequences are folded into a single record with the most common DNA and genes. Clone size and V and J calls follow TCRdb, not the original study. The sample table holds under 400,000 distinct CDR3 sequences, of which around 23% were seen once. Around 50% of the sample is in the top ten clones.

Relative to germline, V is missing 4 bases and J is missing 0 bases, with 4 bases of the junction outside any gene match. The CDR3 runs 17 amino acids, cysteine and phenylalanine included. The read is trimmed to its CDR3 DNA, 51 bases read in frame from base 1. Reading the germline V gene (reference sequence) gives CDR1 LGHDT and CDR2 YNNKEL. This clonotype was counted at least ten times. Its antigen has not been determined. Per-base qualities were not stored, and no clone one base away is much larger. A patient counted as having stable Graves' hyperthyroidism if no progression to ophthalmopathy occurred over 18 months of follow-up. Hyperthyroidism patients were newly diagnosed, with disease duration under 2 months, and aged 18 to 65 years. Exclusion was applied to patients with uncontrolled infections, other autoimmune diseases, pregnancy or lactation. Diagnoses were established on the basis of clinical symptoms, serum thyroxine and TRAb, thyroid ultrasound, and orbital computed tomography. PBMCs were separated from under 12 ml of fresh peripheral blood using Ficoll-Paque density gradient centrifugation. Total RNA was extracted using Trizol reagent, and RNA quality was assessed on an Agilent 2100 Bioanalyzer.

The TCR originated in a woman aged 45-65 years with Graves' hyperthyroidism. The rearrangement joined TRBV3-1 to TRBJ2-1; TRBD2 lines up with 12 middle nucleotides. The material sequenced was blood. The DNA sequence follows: TGTGCCAGCAGCCCCCGACTAGCGGGAGACTCCTACAATGAGCAGTTCTTC. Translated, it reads CASSPRLAGDSYNEQFF.